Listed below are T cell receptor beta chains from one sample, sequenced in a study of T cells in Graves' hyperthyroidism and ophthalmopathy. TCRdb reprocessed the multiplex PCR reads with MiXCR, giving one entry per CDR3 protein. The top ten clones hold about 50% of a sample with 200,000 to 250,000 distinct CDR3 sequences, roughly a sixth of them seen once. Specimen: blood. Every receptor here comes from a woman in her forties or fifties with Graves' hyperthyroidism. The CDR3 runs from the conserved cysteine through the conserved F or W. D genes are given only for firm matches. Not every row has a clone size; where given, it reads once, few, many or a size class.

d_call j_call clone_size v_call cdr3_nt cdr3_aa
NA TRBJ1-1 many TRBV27 TGTGCCAGCAGTTTACTAATGGGCACTGAAGCTTTCTTT CASSLLMGTEAFF
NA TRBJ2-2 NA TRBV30 TGTGCCTGGAGGGAATACTACACCGGGGAGCTGTTTTTT CAWREYYTGELFF
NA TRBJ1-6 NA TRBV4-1 TGCGCCAGCAGCCAAGATCTTCCCACTCACCTCCACTTT CASSQDLPTHLHF
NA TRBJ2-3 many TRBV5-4 TGTGCCAGCAGCCCAGACTGGACTAGCACAGATACGCAGTATTTT CASSPDWTSTDTQYF
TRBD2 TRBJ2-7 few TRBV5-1 TGCGCCAGCAGCCCCACTAGCGGGAGGGTCGACGAGCAGTACTTC CASSPTSGRVDEQYF
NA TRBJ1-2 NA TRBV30 TGTGCCTGGAGCCCGGGGCTCTCCGGCTATGGCTACACCTTC CAWSPGLSGYGYTF
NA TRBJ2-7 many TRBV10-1 TGCGCCAGCAGTGCTGGAGGGCACGAGCAGTACTTC CASSAGGHEQYF
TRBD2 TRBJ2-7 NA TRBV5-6 TGTGCCAGCAGCCTCTGGACTAGCGAGATCTACGAGCAGTACTTC CASSLWTSEIYEQYF
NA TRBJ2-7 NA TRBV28 TGTGCCAGCAGTCCCGTATTTCCAGAAGTCAACGAGCAGTACTTC CASSPVFPEVNEQYF
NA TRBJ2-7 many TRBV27 TGTGCCAGCAGAACAGGTGGAACCTCTCACGAGCAGTACTTC CASRTGGTSHEQYF
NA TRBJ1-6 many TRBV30 TGTGCCTGGAGTGTACCCTCTATTGGGTTGGCGTCACCCCTCCACTTT CAWSVPSIGLASPLHF
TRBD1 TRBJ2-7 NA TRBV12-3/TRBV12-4 TGTGCCAGCAAGGGGACAGGGACCCACGAGCAGTACTTC CASKGTGTHEQYF
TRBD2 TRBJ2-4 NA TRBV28 TGTGCCAGCAGTTTATTGGCTAGCGGCCCCTCTGAAAACATTCAGTACTTC CASSLLASGPSENIQYF
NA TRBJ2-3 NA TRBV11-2 TGTGCCAGCAGCCAAAACGGAGGAGATACGCAGTATTTT CASSQNGGDTQYF
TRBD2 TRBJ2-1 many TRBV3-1 TGTGCCAGCAGCCAAGAAAAAGGGGAACTAGCGGGATCCTACAATGAGCAGTTCTTC CASSQEKGELAGSYNEQFF
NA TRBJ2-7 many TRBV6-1 TGTGCCAGCAGTGAGATAGTTGGCAAAACCTACGAGCAGTACTTC CASSEIVGKTYEQYF
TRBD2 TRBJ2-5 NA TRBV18 TGTGCCAGCTCGGCAGGACTAGGCGAGACCCAGTACTTC CASSAGLGETQYF
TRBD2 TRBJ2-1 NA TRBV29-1 TGCAGCGTTGCGGCGGGGGGTACCCTCAATGAGCAGTTCTTC CSVAAGGTLNEQFF
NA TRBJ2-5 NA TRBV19 TGTGCCAGTAGTAAGACAGGTTTACAGTACTTC CASSKTGLQYF
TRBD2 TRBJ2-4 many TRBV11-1 TGTGCCAGCAGCCCGTCGCGGGAGTCTTACATTCAGTACTTC CASSPSRESYIQYF
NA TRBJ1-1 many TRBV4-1 TGCGCCAGCAGCCAAGTTGCCCTGGGACTTCAGAACACTGAAGCTTTCTTT CASSQVALGLQNTEAFF
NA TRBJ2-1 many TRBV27 TGTGCCAGTACGCGGGAATACGGGGGCAATGAGCAGTTCTTC CASTREYGGNEQFF
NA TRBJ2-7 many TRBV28 TGTGCCAGCAGTTTTCTCCCCTCCTACGAGCAGTACTTC CASSFLPSYEQYF
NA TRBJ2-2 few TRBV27 TGTGCCAGCAGTTTAGGGGCAGGGTGGGCCGGGGAGCTGTTTTTT CASSLGAGWAGELFF
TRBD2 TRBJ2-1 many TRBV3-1 TGTGCCAGCAGCCAAGGACTAGCGGACAATGAGCAGTTCTTC CASSQGLADNEQFF
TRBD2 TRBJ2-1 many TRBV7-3 TGTGCCAGCAGCAATAGCGGGAGGGCCCACAATGAGCAGTTCTTC CASSNSGRAHNEQFF
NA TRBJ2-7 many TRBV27 TGTGCCAGCAGTACCAATCGGGACACACTCTCCTACGAGCAGTACTTC CASSTNRDTLSYEQYF
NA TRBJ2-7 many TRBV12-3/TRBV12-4 TGTGCCAGCAGTTTGGCTTCTACCTACGAGCAGTACTTC CASSLASTYEQYF
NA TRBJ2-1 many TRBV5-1 TGCGCCAGCAGCTCCACAGACAATGAGCAGTTCTTC CASSSTDNEQFF
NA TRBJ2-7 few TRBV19 TGTGCCAGTAGGGGATTAGGGGTCCACGAGCAGTACTTC CASRGLGVHEQYF
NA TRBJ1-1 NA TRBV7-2 TGTGCCAGCAGCGCTGCCGGGGGGAGTGGTGAAGCTTTCTTT CASSAAGGSGEAFF
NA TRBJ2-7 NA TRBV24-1 TGTGCCACCAGTGACAAGTACAGGGACGAGCAGTACTTC CATSDKYRDEQYF
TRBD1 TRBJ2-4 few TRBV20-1 TGCAGTGCTGGACAGGGAGCGCCCAAAAACATTCAGTACTTC CSAGQGAPKNIQYF
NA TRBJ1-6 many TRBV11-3 TGTGCCAGCAGCTTACCAACGACAAGGAGCTCCTATAATTCACCCCTCCACTTT CASSLPTTRSSYNSPLHF
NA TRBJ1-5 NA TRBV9 TGTGCCAGCAGCCACGGTCCGGAGGGTGGGCAGCCCCAGCATTTT CASSHGPEGGQPQHF
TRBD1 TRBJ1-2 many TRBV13 TGTGCCAGCAGCTTAGTGAGCCAGGGGGCAGGCTATGGCTACACCTTC CASSLVSQGAGYGYTF
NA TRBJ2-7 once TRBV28 TGTGCCAGCAGCACCGGACCCTACGAGCAGTACTTC CASSTGPYEQYF
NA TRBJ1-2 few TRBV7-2 TGTGCCAGCAGCCCCCGGACAGTATTGGGCCCGCGTCATGGCTACACCTTC CASSPRTVLGPRHGYTF
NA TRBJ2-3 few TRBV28 TGTGCCAGCAGTCGACAGACATATACGCAGTATTTT CASSRQTYTQYF
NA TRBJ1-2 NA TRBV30 TGTGCCTGGAACCAAGGGACCGAAAGATACACCTTC CAWNQGTERYTF
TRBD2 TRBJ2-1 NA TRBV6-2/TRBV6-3 TGTGCCAGCAGCCATACCGGGACTAGCGGGAGGAGTCCCTACAATGAGCAGTTCTTC CASSHTGTSGRSPYNEQFF
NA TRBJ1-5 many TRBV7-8 TGTGCCAGCAGCTTAGACAGAGATCAGCCCCAGCATTTT CASSLDRDQPQHF
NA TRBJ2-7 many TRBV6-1 TGTGCCAGCGTGGGAAGCGCCGAGCAGTACTTC CASVGSAEQYF